These 14 T cell receptor beta chains were sequenced from one sample in a study of response to subunit inactivated influenza vaccine. TCRdb reprocessed the RT-PCR reads via MiXCR and lists one record per CDR3 protein. Counted here are about 620,000 distinct CDR3 sequences, 11% occurring once; the ten biggest clones make up 8% to 13%. The sample was also reused in another study, on T cells expressing NK-cell markers. Per that paper: UMI-tagged 5'RACE template switching yielded the TCR beta cDNA.

Sequences were derived from PBMCs from blood, sampled on the day of vaccination. The receptor source for this set is a man aged 50-59 years who received an inactivated influenza vaccine.

This clonotype was seen many times. The chain links TRBV4-1 to TRBJ1-5, with D unclear. V lost 1 base to trimming and J lost 7 bases, with 11 bases between them. Germline CDR1 and CDR2: MGHRA and YSYEKL. CDR3 length equals 14 residues. In DNA form, the CDR3 reads TGCGCCAGCAGCCAAGCCTTTAGTACCCAGCCCCAGCATTTT. It encodes CASSQAFSTQPQHF.

The chain is built from TRBV20-1 and TRBJ2-4; D is uncertain. V lost 4 bases and J lost 7, with 17 bases in between. Germline CDR1 reads DFQATT; CDR2 reads SNEGSKA (reference sequence). There are 14 residues in the CDR3. The CDR3 spells CSAIPDVRWNIQYF. The CDR3, as DNA: TGCAGTGCTATCCCGGACGTACGATGGAACATTCAGTACTTC.

This chain connects TRBV2 to TRBJ2-1; the match to TRBD2 covers 11 bases. Per germline, CDR1 SNHLY and CDR2 FYNNEI. CDR3 length: 16 residues. V dropped 6 bases and J dropped 9; count of bases not matched to a gene: 13. The CDR3 DNA is TGTGCCAGCAGCCCAAACCCGGGACTAGCGGTCCTTGAGCAGTTCTTC. Translation gives CASSPNPGLAVLEQFF.

In its sample, this clonotype was seen a few times. The V gene is TRBV28, the J gene TRBJ1-1; tentatively, D is TRBD1 (6 bases). V was shortened by 3 bases and J by 3 bases, with 11 bases between the two germline ends. This CDR3 spans 14 amino acids. Germline V lookup: CDR1 MDHEN, CDR2 SYDVKM. CDR3 in amino acids: CASSLSGVYTEAFF. DNA of the CDR3: TGTGCCAGCAGTTTGTCAGGGGTTTACACTGAAGCTTTCTTT.

There are many counts of this clonotype. V is TRBV7-9 and J is TRBJ2-2, with a possible D match to TRBD2 (6 bases). The V gene's germline CDR1 is SEHNR and CDR2 FQNEAQ (reference sequence). The V end lost 5 bases, the J end lost 11 bases, and 18 bases lay between the germline ends. There are 14 residues in the CDR3. In DNA form, the CDR3 reads TGTGCCAGCAGCCCCCATACGGGGCGGGAAGAGCTGTTTTTT. Amino acids: CASSPHTGREELFF.

This chain links TRBV14 with TRBJ2-7; the match to TRBD2 covers 9 bases. Germline V gene lookup returns CDR1 SGHDN and CDR2 FVKESK. The ends lost 6 bases at V and 4 bases at J; junction bases unmatched: 7. The CDR3 runs 14 residues. The CDR3 is CASSILAGKYEQYF. Written as DNA, the CDR3 is TGTGCCAGCAGTATACTAGCGGGCAAATACGAGCAGTACTTC.

This clonotype was seen a handful of times. The chain uses TRBV5-6 and TRBJ2-3; 12 bases match TRBD1. J lost 2 bases, V lost 4 bases, and 8 bases had no gene match. Germline values: CDR1 SGHDT, CDR2 YYEEEE. The CDR3 contains 17 residues. The CDR3 nucleotides read TGTGCCAGCAGCGAGGGGACAGGGGGCAAATTCACAGATACGCAGTATTTT. This codes for CASSEGTGGKFTDTQYF. The full variable domain, its missing parts supplied by reference TRBV5-6 and TRBJ2-3, is DAGVTQSPTHLIKTRGQQVTLRCSPKSGHDTVSWYQQALGQGPQFIFQYYEEEERQRGNFPDRFSGHQFPNYSSELNVNALLLGDSALYLCASSEGTGGKFTDTQYFGPGTRLTVL.

This clonotype was counted a few times. The chain has TRBV20-1 and TRBJ1-1; D uncertain. The germline CDR1 and CDR2 sequences are DFQATT and SNEGSKA (reference sequence). V was pared by 1 base and J by 12 bases, with 12 bases between. The CDR3 extends over 11 amino acids. CDR3 DNA: TGCAGTGCTAGAGGGAGGGCAGGCCCTTTCTTT. Amino acids: CSARGRAGPFF.

The V and J genes are TRBV7-2 and TRBJ2-1; D is unclear. Trimming left V 2 bases short and J 0 bases short, with 11 bases between. CDR1 SGHTA and CDR2 FQGNSA come from the germline V gene. This CDR3 is 16 amino acids long. CDR3 amino acids: CASSLLPSLSYNEQFF. CDR3 sequence (DNA): TGTGCCAGCAGCTTATTGCCATCTCTCTCCTACAATGAGCAGTTCTTC.

The DNA of the CDR3 is TGTGCCAGCCCGGGGAGCGGCCGCAATGAGCAGTTCTTC. Translation gives CASPGSGRNEQFF. V gene TRBV18 combines with J gene TRBJ2-1; the D gene is possibly TRBD2 (5 bases). V shed 8 bases and J shed 6 bases, with 14 bases lying between them. Germline assignment: CDR1 KGHSH and CDR2 LQKENI. The CDR3 covers 13 residues.

This clonotype was picked up a small number of times. The CDR3 loop is CASSKRQGDWQINTGELFF. The CDR3, as DNA: TGTGCCAGCAGCAAAAGACAGGGGGATTGGCAAATCAACACCGGGGAGCTGTTTTTT. This sequence joins TRBV11-2 and TRBJ2-2; 9 positions agree with TRBD1. The V segment lost 5 bases and the J segment 2 bases; nucleotides outside the gene matches: 15. Germline values: CDR1 SGHAT, CDR2 FQNNGV. The CDR3 sequence is 19 residues long. The full variable domain, its missing parts supplied by reference TRBV11-2 and TRBJ2-2, is EAGVAQSPRYKIIEKRQSVAFWCNPISGHATLYWYQQILGQGPKLLIQFQNNGVVDDSQLPKDRFSAERLKGVDSTLKIQPAKLEDSAVYLCASSKRQGDWQINTGELFFGEGSRLTVL.

This chain connects TRBV12-3 or TRBV12-4 to TRBJ2-1; D not resolved. The CDR3 extends over 16 amino acids. V lost 3 bases to trimming and J lost 0 bases, with 12 bases between them. The CDR3 here is CASSLERTSSYNEQFF. The CDR3 coding sequence is TGTGCCAGCAGTTTGGAGAGGACCAGCTCCTACAATGAGCAGTTCTTC.

This clonotype appeared once. This could be a read error, since a much larger clone is one nucleotide away. No DNA is shown, since the ends of the CDR3 on it are uncertain; the CDR3 is the one TCRdb lists. The chain has TRBV29-1 and TRBJ2-7; whether TRBD1, the table's D call, matches the DNA was not checked. Both ends counted, the CDR3 spans 11 residues. Germline V gene sequence: CDR1 SQVTM, CDR2 ANQGSEA. This CDR3 reads CSVATGAEHYF.

This chain connects TRBV12-3 or TRBV12-4 to TRBJ1-2; 7 nucleotides agree with TRBD1. The junction had 14 bases not matched to a gene; V was cut back by 8 bases and J by 2 bases. The CDR3 runs 16 residues. This CDR3 reads CASGQSWTGDNYGYTF. CDR3 DNA: TGTGCCAGCGGCCAGAGTTGGACAGGTGACAACTATGGCTACACCTTC.